Each of the 19 T cell receptor beta chains below was sequenced from the same sample in a study of cytomegalovirus exposure and HLA in healthy donors. The study ran its PCR with 60 Vbeta and 13 Jbeta primers. TCRdb's table, derived via immunoSEQ multiplex PCR, lists solely in-frame clones and lacks some. The data hold about 130,000 clones, with approximately 79% observed a single time. The sequenced sample consisted of PBMCs. These TCRs come from a man between 18 and 29 years old in good health and CMV-seropositive.

The V call is TRBV4-2, the J call TRBJ1-1, with a tentative D call TRBD1 (5 bases). CDR1 is LGHNA, CDR2 YNFKEQ, per germline. The CDR3 runs to 14 residues. Deletions cut 0 bases from V and 4 bases from J, with 9 bases between. The CDR3 DNA follows: TGTGCCAGCAGCCAAGATGCCAGGGCCACTGAAGCTTTCTTT. As protein: CASSQDARATEAFF.

This clone was counted between two and nine times. The rearrangement links TRBV5-6 to TRBJ2-7; 9 bases are a match to TRBD1. V lost 2 bases to trimming and J lost 0 bases; unmatched junction nucleotides: 6. The V gene's germline CDR1 is SGHDT and CDR2 YYEEEE. The CDR3 spans 16 residues. CDR3 protein: CASSLDRGFSSYEQYF. The DNA of the CDR3 is TGTGCCAGCAGCTTAGACAGGGGGTTTAGCTCCTACGAGCAGTACTTC. Full variable domain (remainder filled in from reference TRBV5-6 and TRBJ2-7): DAGVTQSPTHLIKTRGQQVTLRCSPKSGHDTVSWYQQALGQGPQFIFQYYEEEERQRGNFPDRFSGHQFPNYSSELNVNALLLGDSALYLCASSLDRGFSSYEQYFGPGTRLTVT.

The V call is TRBV30, the J call TRBJ2-7; possible D gene TRBD2, 7 bases. The CDR3 is 14 residues long. Trimming stripped 0 bases from V and 3 bases from J, with 12 bases between. Germline V gene sequence: CDR1 GTSNPN, CDR2 SVGIG (reference sequence). CDR3 in DNA: TGTGCCTGGAGTGTAAAAGGGGGGGGCTACGAGCAGTACTTC. It encodes CAWSVKGGGYEQYF.

This rearrangement joins TRBV27 to TRBJ1-4; weak D call: TRBD1 (5 bases). Per germline, CDR1 MNHEY and CDR2 SMNVEV (reference sequence). The CDR3 contains 13 residues. V lost 8 bases to trimming and J lost 6 bases, with 13 bases between them. For the CDR3, the DNA is TGTGCCAGCGCAAGGGGAGGGGATGAAAAACTGTTTTTT. Amino acids: CASARGGDEKLFF.

The rearrangement links TRBV5-1 to TRBJ2-7; a possible D gene is TRBD1 (6 bases). The CDR3 length is 13 residues. With 5 bases removed from V and 2 bases from J, the gap between germline ends came to 11 bases. Per germline, CDR1 SGHRS and CDR2 YFSETQ. This chain's CDR3 is CASSVQGTYEQYF. For the CDR3, the DNA is TGCGCCAGCAGTGTGCAGGGGACCTACGAGCAGTACTTC.

This clone was observed a single time. V is TRBV30 and J is TRBJ2-3; D perhaps matches TRBD2 (5 bases). The CDR3 is made up of 14 amino acids. Germline V gene lookup returns CDR1 GTSNPN and CDR2 SVGIG (reference sequence). V shed 0 bases and J shed 3 bases, with 10 bases lying between them. The DNA for the CDR3 is TGTGCCTGGAGTGTAGGGAGCGGTACAGATACGCAGTATTTT. Its protein product is CAWSVGSGTDTQYF.

The chain couples TRBV5-6 to TRBJ2-2; 9 positions match TRBD2. Trimming cost V 4 bases and J 4 bases; bases outside gene matches: 11. The CDR3 length is 17 residues. Germline V gives CDR1 SGHDT, CDR2 YYEEEE. CDR3 sequence (DNA): TGTGCCAGCAGCCTTCCCCCCGGGACTAGCTTCACCGGGGAGCTGTTTTTT. Translated, it gives CASSLPPGTSFTGELFF. Drawing the rest from reference TRBV5-6 and TRBJ2-2, the complete variable domain is DAGVTQSPTHLIKTRGQQVTLRCSPKSGHDTVSWYQQALGQGPQFIFQYYEEEERQRGNFPDRFSGHQFPNYSSELNVNALLLGDSALYLCASSLPPGTSFTGELFFGEGSRLTVL.

About this clone: The junction shows a germline mismatch at one end, possibly a read error. The J gene is TRBJ2-5, the V gene TRBV2; TRBD2 agrees at 9 bases. There are 12 residues in the CDR3. Germline V gene data show CDR1 as SNHLY and CDR2 as FYNNEI. The CDR3, as DNA: TGTGCCAGCAGTGAAATTGGCGGGGGGGTGGACTTC. Protein product: CASSEIGGGVDF.

This chain joins TRBV27 and TRBJ2-1; 11 positions match TRBD2. The CDR3 is 18 amino acids. CDR1 MNHEY and CDR2 SMNVEV come from the germline V gene (reference sequence). With 2 bases clipped from V and 7 bases from J, the junction kept 13 bases outside the gene matches. The CDR3: CASSLQLKLAGVENEQFF. The CDR3 DNA reads as TGTGCCAGCAGTTTACAACTTAAACTAGCGGGAGTTGAGAATGAGCAGTTCTTC.

In this sample, this clone turned up once. V is TRBV28 and J is TRBJ1-2; 8 nucleotides line up with TRBD1. The junction had 10 bases not matched to a gene; V was cut back by 6 bases and J by 4 bases. Germline-derived CDR1 and CDR2 are MDHEN and SYDVKM. This CDR3 has 15 residues. CDR3 loop: CASSYGQGGTYGYTF. DNA of the CDR3: TGTGCCAGCAGCTATGGACAGGGAGGTACCTATGGCTACACCTTC.

The J gene is TRBJ2-6, the V gene TRBV6-7, with TRBD1 identical over 9 bases. TRBV6-7 is annotated as an ORF whose role is uncertain. V lost 10 bases and J lost 3; bases outside the gene matches: 16. The CDR3 length is 18 residues. CDR3 region: CAITSLDRGRDGANVLTF. DNA for the CDR3: TGTGCCATAACATCCTTGGACAGGGGACGGGATGGGGCCAACGTCCTGACTTTC.

V gene TRBV7-2 combines with J gene TRBJ2-1; 8 nucleotides match TRBD1. V dropped 5 bases and J dropped 5; count of bases not matched to a gene: 20. The CDR3 runs 19 residues. Germline V gene sequence: CDR1 SGHTA, CDR2 FQGNSA. CDR3 sequence (DNA): TGTGCCAGCAGCCTTCTAGACAGGGGCCGAAACACTAGAAACAATGAGCAGTTCTTC. Its protein product is CASSLLDRGRNTRNNEQFF.

On this clone itself: An end of the junction does not agree with germline; a read error may underlie this. The chain has TRBV2 and TRBJ2-7; 9 bases fit TRBD1. This CDR3 comprises 14 residues. Per the germline V gene, CDR1 is SNHLY and CDR2 is FYNNEI. The CDR3 sequence: CVSRRDRALDEQYF. DNA for the CDR3: TGTGTCAGCAGGAGGGACAGGGCGTTGGACGAGCAGTACTTC.

J is TRBJ2-2 and V is TRBV11-3, with D possibly being TRBD2 (6 bases). There are 13 residues in the CDR3. V lost 5 bases to trimming and J lost 4 bases, with 8 bases between them. The V gene's germline CDR1 is SGHNT and CDR2 YENEEA. The CDR3 spells CASSPGGTGELFF. CDR3 in DNA: TGTGCCAGCAGCCCCGGGGGCACCGGGGAGCTGTTTTTT.

The chain has TRBV4-3 and TRBJ2-7; D remains ambiguous. The V end was cut by 3 bases, the J end by 5 bases, with 11 bases between. The CDR3 loop spans 13 amino acids. Germline CDR1 LGHNA, CDR2 YSLEER. The DNA for the CDR3 is TGCGCCAGCAGCCAGGGCCCTGCCCACGAGCAGTACTTC. It codes for CASSQGPAHEQYF.

This clone was recorded a few times. V and J are TRBV18 and TRBJ1-5, with a tentative D call TRBD1 (5 bases). This CDR3 comprises 15 residues. Germline CDR1 KGHSH, CDR2 LQKENI. The V gene lost 2 bases and the J gene lost 7 bases, with 15 bases spanning the gap. The CDR3 is CASSPFHGAGQPQHF. The CDR3 coding sequence is TGTGCCAGCTCACCATTCCATGGGGCAGGGCAGCCCCAGCATTTT. The variable domain in full, with the rest retrieved from reference TRBV18 and TRBJ1-5, is NAGVMQNPRHLVRRRGQEARLRCSPMKGHSHVYWYRQLPEEGLKFMVYLQKENIIDESGMPKERFSAEFPKEGPSILRIQQVVRGDSAAYFCASSPFHGAGQPQHFGDGTRLSIL.

The rearrangement uses TRBV28 and TRBJ2-7; 7 bases are shared with TRBD2. This CDR3 is 14 amino acids long. The germline CDR1 and CDR2 sequences are MDHEN and SYDVKM. Trimming cost V 4 bases and J 5 bases; bases outside gene matches: 8. The CDR3 loop reads CASSSRGGSHEQYF. CDR3 sequence (DNA): TGTGCCAGCAGTTCCCGGGGAGGGTCCCACGAGCAGTACTTC.

The chain recombines TRBV6-5 with TRBJ1-1, with D unresolved. Germline V gene lookup returns CDR1 MNHEY and CDR2 SVGAGI. The CDR3 extends over 16 amino acids. The V and J ends lost 2 bases and 5 bases respectively, with 18 bases between them. The CDR3 region is CASSYTSGGLRTEAFF. The CDR3 bases are TGTGCCAGCAGTTACACATCGGGAGGACTGCGAACTGAAGCTTTCTTT.

This clone was found a few times. The chain is built from TRBV19 and TRBJ2-2; 8 nucleotides match TRBD2. Germline CDR1 LNHDA, CDR2 SQIVND (reference sequence). This CDR3 spans 13 amino acids. Trimming cost V 6 bases and J 6 bases; bases outside gene matches: 3. CDR3 residues: CASRPAGAGELFF. In nucleotides, the CDR3 is TGTGCCAGTAGACCAGCGGGAGCCGGGGAGCTGTTTTTT.